Shown below are 31 T cell receptor beta chains from a single sample sequenced in a study of regulatory T cells in long-lasting Graves disease. Libraries of TCR beta came from iRepertoire HTBI primers plus Arm-PCR of CDR3 regions. TCRdb passed the multiplex PCR reads through MiXCR, listing each CDR3 protein once. The sample has around 460,000 distinct CDR3 sequences; 14% are singletons. As for time point: newly diagnosed GD, antithyroid drugs for less than 3 months. PBMC-derived RNA was used for the TCR library. The sample was also linked to a second study, of T cells in Graves' hyperthyroidism and ophthalmopathy.

The sequencing here drew on peripheral blood mononuclear cells (PBMCs), taken at new diagnosis, from a patient treated with antithyroid drugs. Receptors were obtained from a woman between 45 and 60 years old with Graves disease.

In its sample, this clonotype was seen a few times. The J gene is TRBJ1-4, the V gene TRBV7-9; D is undetermined. Germline CDR1 is SEHNR and CDR2 is FQNEAQ (reference sequence). The CDR3 spans 13 residues. V lost 2 bases and J lost 7, with 8 bases in between. DNA of the CDR3: TGTGCCAGCAGCTTAACGGTTACTGAAAAACTGTTTTTT. It codes for CASSLTVTEKLFF.

This clonotype was seen a few times. The V and J genes are TRBV7-6 and TRBJ1-2; a weak D match, TRBD1 (5 bases). The length of the CDR3 is 15 residues. The V gene's germline CDR1 is SGHVS and CDR2 FNYEAQ. Trimming removed 1 base from V and 0 bases from J, with 9 bases in between. The CDR3 sequence: CASSLEAGTNYGYTF. CDR3 DNA: TGTGCCAGCAGCTTAGAGGCAGGGACTAACTATGGCTACACCTTC.

The genes are TRBV28 and TRBJ2-1; D gene unclear. The CDR3 totals 13 residues. In germline, CDR1 is MDHEN, CDR2 SYDVKM. V was trimmed by 6 bases and J by 5 bases, leaving 11 bases between them. Here the CDR3 DNA reads TGTGCCAGCAGCCTCCCTTGGGACAATGAGCAGTTCTTC. It specifies CASSLPWDNEQFF. The variable domain in full, completed from reference TRBV28 and TRBJ2-1, reads DVKVTQSSRYLVKRTGEKVFLECVQDMDHENMFWYRQDPGLGLRLIYFSYDVKMKEKGDIPEGYSVSREKKERFSLILESASTNQTSMYLCASSLPWDNEQFFGPGTRLTVL.

This clonotype was seen repeatedly, ten times or more. The rearrangement joins TRBV12-3 or TRBV12-4 to TRBJ2-1, with 7 bases matching TRBD1. CDR3 length: 14 amino acids. V dropped 6 bases and J dropped 8; count of bases not matched to a gene: 10. The CDR3 DNA sequence: TGTGCCAGCAGCCCCTACCGACAGGGACATGAGCAGTTCTTC. Translation gives CASSPYRQGHEQFF.

This clonotype was seen at least ten times. The chain has TRBV11-2 and TRBJ2-1; 11 bases are a match to TRBD2. Germline CDR1 SGHAT, CDR2 FQNNGV. CDR3 length: 15 amino acids. After removal of 6 bases from V and 3 bases from J, the junction contained 4 bases not matched to a gene. The CDR3 DNA sequence: TGTGCCAGCAGGCCCGGGACTAGCGGCTACAATGAGCAGTTCTTC. It is translated as CASRPGTSGYNEQFF.

As DNA, the CDR3 is TGTGCCAGCAGTGAACCGCTTCCCTACAATGAGCAGTTCTTC. It translates to CASSEPLPYNEQFF. V is TRBV6-1 and J is TRBJ2-1; no definite D call. This CDR3 region has 14 residues. The germline V gene has CDR1 MNHNS and CDR2 SASEGT. Trimming removed 2 bases from V and 2 bases from J, with 7 bases in between.

As concerns this clonotype: Sequence at one end of the junction differs from germline and may be a read error. This chain joins TRBV20-1 and TRBJ2-7; TRBD2 matches at 8 bases. This CDR3 has 16 amino acids. From germline, CDR1 is DFQATT and CDR2 SNEGSKA (reference sequence). This CDR3 reads CSARDPRGGSSDEQYF. The CDR3 nucleotides read TGCAGTGCTAGAGATCCCCGGGGGGGAAGCTCCGACGAGCAGTACTTC.

This clonotype was counted many times. The rearrangement joins TRBV11-1 to TRBJ2-3; 7 nucleotides match TRBD2. Germline V gene data show CDR1 as SGHAT and CDR2 as FQDESV (reference sequence). This CDR3 has 14 residues. V lost 4 bases and J lost 9; bases outside the gene matches: 10. The CDR3 sequence: CASSSQRGPSTQYF. The DNA of the CDR3 is TGTGCCAGCAGCTCCCAGCGGGGCCCCAGCACGCAGTATTTT.

The chain couples TRBV11-2 to TRBJ2-1, with 14 bases matching TRBD2. The CDR3 contains 17 residues. CDR1 and CDR2 from the germline V gene are SGHAT and FQNNGV. Germline trimming cut 4 bases from V and 5 bases from J; bases unmatched to any gene: 7. CDR3 loop: CASSWFGLAGGNNEQFF. The DNA of the CDR3 is TGTGCCAGCAGCTGGTTCGGACTAGCGGGAGGCAACAATGAGCAGTTCTTC.

Many counts were recorded for this clonotype. J is TRBJ1-1 and V is TRBV5-1, with 9 bases identical to TRBD1. Germline CDR1 SGHRS, CDR2 YFSETQ. Trimming removed 5 bases from V and 3 bases from J; junction bases left unmatched: 5. This CDR3 spans 14 amino acids. The CDR3 protein is CASREQGAHTEAFF. The CDR3 nucleotides read TGCGCCAGCAGGGAACAGGGGGCCCACACTGAAGCTTTCTTT.

This clonotype was recorded at least ten times. The chain recombines TRBV29-1 with TRBJ2-1; D uncertain. Deletions cut 5 bases from V and 0 bases from J, with 11 bases between. CDR3 length: 14 amino acids. Germline V CDR1 and CDR2: SQVTM, ANQGSEA. As DNA, the CDR3 is TGCAGCGTTACACCACTGAGCTCCTACAATGAGCAGTTCTTC. As protein: CSVTPLSSYNEQFF.

Ten or more counts support this clonotype. The chain links TRBV5-5 to TRBJ2-7; a weak D match, TRBD2 (6 bases). Germline-derived CDR1 and CDR2 are SGHKS and YYEKEE (reference sequence). V lost 5 bases and J lost 1, with 13 bases in between. This CDR3 spans 14 amino acids. As DNA, the CDR3 is TGTGCCAGCAGAACCGGTAGCGGTTCCTACGAGCAGTACTTC. Translated, it gives CASRTGSGSYEQYF.

In its sample, this clonotype was seen many times. The rearrangement joins TRBV12-3 or TRBV12-4 to TRBJ1-1, with 9 bases lining up with TRBD1. The CDR3 sequence is 15 residues long. J lost 4 bases, V lost 1 base, and 4 bases had no gene match. The CDR3 is CASSLVGTGLTEAFF. The CDR3 nucleotides are TGTGCCAGCAGTTTAGTCGGGACAGGGCTCACTGAAGCTTTCTTT.

This clonotype turned up a few times. CDR3 sequence (DNA): TGTGCCAGCAGCTCCCTAGGAGGCAGGGGGTTTGAAAAACTGTTTTTT. Translation gives CASSSLGGRGFEKLFF. This sequence joins TRBV5-5 and TRBJ1-4; 7 positions match TRBD1. Trimming cost V 3 bases and J 7 bases; bases outside gene matches: 12. The CDR3 spans 16 residues. Germline assignment: CDR1 SGHKS and CDR2 YYEKEE (reference sequence).

J is TRBJ1-3 and V is TRBV18, with D possibly matching TRBD1 (6 bases). V lost 0 bases and J lost 4, with 10 bases in between. The CDR3 has 15 residues. Germline V gene lookup returns CDR1 KGHSH and CDR2 LQKENI. CDR3 coding DNA: TGTGCCAGCTCACCACCGGGGGGGCTCGGAAACACCATATATTTT. This translates into CASSPPGGLGNTIYF. Looking up the rest from reference TRBV18 and TRBJ1-3 gives the full variable domain: NAGVMQNPRHLVRRRGQEARLRCSPMKGHSHVYWYRQLPEEGLKFMVYLQKENIIDESGMPKERFSAEFPKEGPSILRIQQVVRGDSAAYFCASSPPGGLGNTIYFGEGSWLTVV.

A few counts support this clonotype. The V gene is TRBV9, the J gene TRBJ2-3, with 12 bases matching TRBD2. Germline lookup yields CDR1 SGDLS and CDR2 YYNGEE. The V and J ends lost 4 bases and 1 base, in that order; junction bases with no gene match: 7. This CDR3 has 17 amino acids. This CDR3 is CASSSRTSGIRTDTQYF. CDR3 DNA sequence: TGTGCCAGCAGCTCTCGGACTAGCGGGATTCGCACAGATACGCAGTATTTT.

This clonotype was observed at least ten times. The V and J genes are TRBV3-1 and TRBJ2-1, with TRBD1 matching 11 bases. The V gene's germline CDR1 is LGHDT and CDR2 YNNKEL (reference sequence). V dropped 4 bases and J dropped 2; count of bases not matched to a gene: 7. The CDR3 has 17 residues. The CDR3 reads CASSRRSGQGAYNEQFF. Here the CDR3 DNA reads TGTGCCAGCAGCCGCCGATCGGGACAGGGGGCCTACAATGAGCAGTTCTTC.

In its sample, this clonotype was seen many times. The chain has TRBV5-5 and TRBJ2-1; 10 bases fit TRBD2. The length of the CDR3 is 16 residues. Germline CDR1 and CDR2: SGHKS and YYEKEE (reference sequence). The V gene end was trimmed by 4 bases and the J gene end by 7 bases; junction bases not matched to a gene: 11. The DNA for the CDR3 is TGTGCCAGCAGCCTCTACCTAGCGGGAGTAGTTAATGAGCAGTTCTTC. Residues: CASSLYLAGVVNEQFF.

As concerns this clonotype: Being one base from a much bigger clone, this may be a read error. Since the CDR3 does not end with the conserved phenylalanine or tryptophan, this likely comes from a read error. The rearrangement joins TRBV28 to TRBJ1-4; the D is unclear. V lost 4 bases and J lost 2, with 8 bases in between. The CDR3 length is 14 residues. Germline CDR1 and CDR2: MDHEN and SYDVKM. Here the CDR3 reads CASSYSRTNEKLFS. CDR3 DNA sequence: TGTGCCAGCAGTTACTCCCGGACTAATGAAAAACTGTTTTCT.

This clonotype has at least ten counts. The chain employs TRBV9 and TRBJ1-1; D may be TRBD1 (6 bases). This CDR3 spans 14 amino acids. V was pared by 4 bases and J by 1 base, with 11 bases between. Germline V gene data show CDR1 as SGDLS and CDR2 as YYNGEE. CDR3 region: CASSPGTSNTEAFF. CDR3 sequence (DNA): TGTGCCAGCAGCCCTGGGACATCGAACACTGAAGCTTTCTTT.

This clonotype appeared many times. This chain joins TRBV5-1 and TRBJ2-3; perhaps TRBD2 as D (5 bases). The CDR3 covers 16 residues. CDR1 SGHRS and CDR2 YFSETQ come from the germline V gene. V was trimmed by 0 bases and J by 0 bases, leaving 11 bases between them. CDR3 DNA: TGCGCCAGCAGCTTGGTGGGGAGAACTAGCACAGATACGCAGTATTTT. Translated, it gives CASSLVGRTSTDTQYF.

The J gene is TRBJ2-5, the V gene TRBV5-1; D is unresolved. Looked up from germline, CDR1 is SGHRS and CDR2 is YFSETQ. Deletions cut 4 bases from V and 1 base from J, with 8 bases between. The CDR3 is 13 amino acids. This CDR3 reads CASSPQPQETQYF. The CDR3 nucleotides read TGCGCCAGCAGCCCGCAACCCCAAGAGACCCAGTACTTC.

This clonotype was picked up many times. The chain recombines TRBV19 with TRBJ1-5; TRBD1 might be the D (6 bases). CDR1 is LNHDA, CDR2 SQIVND, per germline (reference sequence). The CDR3 contains 13 residues. Between the trimmed V and J ends, which lost 6 bases and 2 bases, there was a span of 8 bases. CDR3 protein: CASSNRGNQPQHF. The CDR3 DNA reads TGTGCCAGTAGCAACAGGGGCAATCAGCCCCAGCATTTT.

The gene calls are TRBV19 and TRBJ2-7; 7 positions agree with TRBD1. CDR3 length: 17 amino acids. Unmatched junction bases numbered 16, after V lost 5 bases and J lost 3 bases. The germline gives CDR1 LNHDA, CDR2 SQIVND (reference sequence). The CDR3 spells CASSLQTGVGPHYEQYF. The CDR3 region has the DNA TGTGCCAGTAGTCTTCAAACAGGGGTCGGTCCCCACTACGAGCAGTACTTC.

This clonotype came up many times. One junction end disagrees with the germline gene, perhaps due to a read error. The chain links TRBV28 to TRBJ2-7; 7 nucleotides align to TRBD2. The CDR3 is made up of 19 amino acids. Germline V CDR1 and CDR2: MDHEN, SYDVKM. CDR3 sequence reads: CASSLSLSWRERVTYEQYF. The CDR3 coding sequence is TGTGCCAGCAGCTTATCCTTGTCATGGCGGGAGAGGGTTACCTACGAGCAGTACTTC.

This clonotype has only a few counts. The rearrangement joins TRBV28 to TRBJ1-2, with no clear D. V gave up 5 bases and J gave up 7 bases, with 11 bases separating them. Germline CDR1 reads MDHEN; CDR2 reads SYDVKM. This CDR3 has 12 residues. The CDR3 DNA reads TGTGCCAGCAGTCCCAGCTTGGGTGGCTACACCTTC. It yields the protein CASSPSLGGYTF.

Notes on this clonotype: This may arise from a read error, as a much more abundant clone is one base away. This sequence joins TRBV7-9 and TRBJ2-7, with 8 nucleotides matching TRBD1. The CDR3 is 14 residues long. J gave up 6 bases and V 11 bases, and 15 bases lay outside the gene matches. Germline loops: CDR1 SEHNR, CDR2 FQNEAQ (reference sequence). CDR3 bases: TGTGCCGGCGCTTCGGGGACAGGCGATCCCGAGCAGTACTTC. It codes for CAGASGTGDPEQYF.

At least ten counts were recorded for this clonotype. The chain uses TRBV30 and TRBJ1-4; 7 nucleotides agree with TRBD1. Unmatched junction bases numbered 0, after V lost 0 bases and J lost 5 bases. Germline CDR1 and CDR2: GTSNPN and SVGIG (reference sequence). The CDR3 totals 13 residues. In DNA form, the CDR3 reads TGTGCCTGGAGTGTACAGGGGAATGAAAAACTGTTTTTT. Protein: CAWSVQGNEKLFF. The full variable domain, completed using reference TRBV30 and TRBJ1-4, is SQTIHQWPATLVQPVGSPLSLECTVEGTSNPNLYWYRQAAGRGLQLLFYSVGIGQISSEVPQNLSASRPQDRQFILSSKKLLLSDSGFYLCAWSVQGNEKLFFGSGTQLSVL.

The table lists this clonotype with many counts. This sequence joins TRBV2 and TRBJ1-5; 7 bases fit TRBD1. The V gene's germline CDR1 is SNHLY and CDR2 FYNNEI. CDR3 size: 16 residues. The V and J ends lost 3 bases and 3 bases, in that order; junction bases with no gene match: 8. The CDR3 sequence: CASSDQPGQHNQPQHF. The CDR3, as DNA: TGTGCCAGCAGTGACCAACCGGGACAGCACAATCAGCCCCAGCATTTT. Using reference TRBV2 and TRBJ1-5 for the parts outside the CDR3, the full variable domain is EPEVTQTPSHQVTQMGQEVILRCVPISNHLYFYWYRQILGQKVEFLVSFYNNEISEKSEIFDDQFSVERPDGSNFTLKIRSTKLEDSAMYFCASSDQPGQHNQPQHFGDGTRLSIL.

J is TRBJ1-4 and V is TRBV14; 11 nucleotides agree with TRBD1. The ends lost 3 bases at V and 8 bases at J; junction bases unmatched: 2. Germline values: CDR1 SGHDN, CDR2 FVKESK. There are 14 residues in the CDR3. The CDR3 protein is CASSHGQGAEKLFF. DNA for the CDR3: TGTGCCAGCAGCCACGGACAGGGGGCGGAAAAACTGTTTTTT. Together with reference TRBV14 and TRBJ1-4, the CDR3 gives the full variable domain: EAGVTQFPSHSVIEKGQTVTLRCDPISGHDNLYWYRRVMGKEIKFLLHFVKESKQDESGMPNNRFLAERTGGTYSTLKVQPAELEDSGVYFCASSHGQGAEKLFFGSGTQLSVL.

Of note for this clonotype: Relative to the germline gene, one junction end is altered; a read error may explain this. V gene TRBV29-1 combines with J gene TRBJ1-1; D remains ambiguous. Looked up from germline, CDR1 is SQVTM and CDR2 is ANQGSEA. CDR3 length: 13 residues. This chain's CDR3 is CSVDAGLNAEAFF. The CDR3 DNA sequence: TGCAGCGTTGACGCGGGATTGAACGCTGAAGCTTTCTTT.